This T cell receptor (beta chain) was profiled in a study of T cells in Graves' hyperthyroidism and ophthalmopathy. Germline V CDR1 and CDR2: DFQATT, SNEGSKA (reference sequence). The CDR3 has 15 amino acids. RNA transcripts served as the template for amplifying TCR beta CDR3 regions. Researchers ran a first-round RT-PCR on the TCR CDR3 using the HTBI primer set. TCRdb processed the multiplex PCR reads anew with MiXCR; each CDR3 protein has one entry. The sample consists of about 52,000 distinct CDR3 sequences, less than 60% of them appearing once. A remark on this clonotype: The junction differs from germline at one of its ends, possibly a read error.

The sequence was obtained from a woman aged 50 to 60 with Graves' ophthalmopathy. Sequenced material: blood. The chain combines TRBV20-1 with TRBJ2-7; 9 positions agree with TRBD1. The CDR3 is CSAKDGQGSVYKQYF. In DNA, the CDR3 is TGCAGTGCTAAAGACGGACAGGGGAGTGTCTACAAGCAGTACTTC.